The rows below give T cell receptor beta chains drawn from one sample of a study of cytomegalovirus exposure and HLA in healthy donors. This table comes from immunoSEQ multiplex PCR, and its TCRdb copy is limited to in-frame clones, with some not included. The sample gives about 190,000 clones, 82% of which show up once; around 0.75% is in the top ten. The sequenced sample consisted of PBMCs. The receptor source for this set is a woman between 18 and 30 years old in good health and CMV-seronegative. Each CDR3 is given with its conserved first and last residue.

j_call v_call cdr3_aa
TRBJ2-2 TRBV6-1 CASRSDRVVTGELFF
TRBJ1-1 TRBV29-1 CSVGQDHTNTEAFF
TRBJ2-7 TRBV28 CASSFGGRYEQYF
TRBJ1-5 TRBV7-9 CASSLEGLGQGPQMAQHF
TRBJ2-5 TRBV11-2 CASSLLAAPYEETQYF
TRBJ2-7 TRBV5-1 CASSLSGGREQYF
TRBJ1-2 TRBV18 CASSPPFGQGAGYTF
TRBJ1-3 TRBV5-1 CASSLLDRGSGNTIYF
TRBJ1-2 TRBV25-1 CASSDPNRGGYTF
TRBJ2-7 TRBV30 CAWSVTQYGGEQYF
TRBJ2-7 TRBV30 CAWSSVGTRLYEQYF
TRBJ1-2 TRBV5-1 CASSLAPRGGDYGYTF
TRBJ2-7 TRBV19 CASSIEWAGSYEQYF
TRBJ1-2 TRBV20-1 CRGTGSYGYTF
TRBJ2-2 TRBV30 CAWDGANTGELFF
TRBJ2-5 TRBV9 CASSVEATGGETQYF
TRBJ1-5 TRBV7-8 CASSLTALNQPQHF
TRBJ1-1 TRBV7-8 CASSQHRSGQRTEAFF
TRBJ2-7 TRBV2 CASSEAFTVAGGSYEQYF
TRBJ1-2 TRBV9 CASSVGGEDYGYTF
TRBJ1-1 TRBV10-3 CAISDNGQGAKAFF
TRBJ2-7 TRBV5-6 CASSLDQGRIPYEQYF
TRBJ2-3 TRBV27 CASSLWAGATTDTQYF
TRBJ1-1 TRBV5-1 CASSLGGLNTEAFF
TRBJ1-1 TRBV18 CASSPTGMNTEAFF
TRBJ1-2 TRBV30 CAWSSLTDSPRYRGPPSNYGYTF
TRBJ1-1 TRBV25-1 CATQTGTEAFF
TRBJ1-1 TRBV21-1 CASSEGPEAFF
TRBJ2-7 TRBV10-3 CATRSGGRREGPYEQYF
TRBJ2-7 TRBV11-2 CASSLDRDSSYEQYF
TRBJ2-7 TRBV14 CASSLGWGTIYEQYF
TRBJ1-4 TRBV5-1 CASSLNGWSNEKLFF
TRBJ2-3 TRBV28 CASSLYGTSGTSTDTQYF
TRBJ2-2 TRBV5-6 CASSYAPGLNTGELFF
TRBJ1-1 TRBV7-2 CASSLEGPGSWGLTTEAFF
TRBJ2-7 TRBV6-5 CASSYSLGAGSYEQYF
TRBJ2-1 TRBV11-2 CASSLGGGLNNEQFF
TRBJ1-4 TRBV4-2 CASSEGQGVFNEKLFF
TRBJ2-5 TRBV4-1 CASSLTGLETQYF
TRBJ2-1 TRBV4-2 CASSQNYNSYNEQFF
TRBJ1-1 TRBV5-1 CASSSGGGEDTEAFF